The sequence of this TCR beta chain was determined in a study of Tregs in tolerant kidney transplant recipients. General study findings and limits: Biological reproducibility was not directly addressed, but technical replication error appeared minimal. The small number of patients limits these findings pending further validation. Antigen-driven expansion was suggested because donor-specific Tregs expanded more than all Tregs in tolerant patients.

V lost 0 bases, J lost 5 bases, and 1 base stayed unmatched. This CDR3 region has 13 residues. The germline V gene encodes CDR1 SGDLS and CDR2 YYNGEE. The nonmyeloablative bone marrow transplants came from related graft donors, with transient mixed chimerism. Thawed PBMCs were FACS-sorted into unstimulated CD4+CD25+CD127- regulatory T cells, CD4+CD25- non-regulatory cells, CD4 and CD8 cells. A note on this clone: Its antigen is unidentified. The same CDR3 also results from other DNA sequences found in this sample.

The repertoire was sequenced with immunoSEQ multiplex PCR; TCRdb's copy has only in-frame clones and lacks some. In the table there are 80,000 or so clones, more than 85% of which are singletons. This clonotype was sampled from a human patient who received a combined kidney and bone marrow transplant. A subset of T cells may come from the graft donor. The sample consisted of CD4+ T cells from blood (PBMCs), taken 24 months after the transplant. The chain is built from TRBV9 and TRBJ1-2; 7 positions agree with TRBD1. Here the CDR3 reads CASSVGQGYGYTF. The DNA for the CDR3 is TGTGCCAGCAGCGTAGGACAGGGATATGGCTACACCTTC. Full variable domain (missing parts from reference TRBV9 and TRBJ1-2): DSGVTQTPKHLITATGQRVTLRCSPRSGDLSVYWYQQSLDQGLQFLIQYYNGEERAKGNILERFSAQQFPDLHSELNLSSLELGDSALYFCASSVGQGYGYTFGSGTRLTVV.